This T cell receptor beta chain was profiled in a study of blood T cells in healthy people across ages. Per-sample PBMC isolation yielded at least 6.5 million cells. There are 16 residues in the CDR3. The germline gives CDR1 LGHNA, CDR2 YNFKEQ. Sample-barcoded 5' priming and a J-beta primer mix drove a second PCR of about 6 to 11 cycles. Each of the cDNA molecules was tagged by a template-switch adaptor with 12 random nucleotides. MiXCR, applied by TCRdb to the 5' RACE reads, yields one record per CDR3 protein. Among 710,000 or so distinct CDR3 sequences listed, 20% to 25% were seen once. The TCR sequence derives from an older man in good health. The chain joins TRBV4-2 to TRBJ2-7; TRBD2 aligns across 8 bases. The J call may not be correct, given that the DNA end is closer to TRBJ2-5. Sequenced sample: blood. In DNA form, the CDR3 reads TGTGCCAGCAGCCAAGTAACGGGGGGGCGGGTGGAGACCCAGTACTTC. This gives the protein CASSQVTGGRVETQYF.